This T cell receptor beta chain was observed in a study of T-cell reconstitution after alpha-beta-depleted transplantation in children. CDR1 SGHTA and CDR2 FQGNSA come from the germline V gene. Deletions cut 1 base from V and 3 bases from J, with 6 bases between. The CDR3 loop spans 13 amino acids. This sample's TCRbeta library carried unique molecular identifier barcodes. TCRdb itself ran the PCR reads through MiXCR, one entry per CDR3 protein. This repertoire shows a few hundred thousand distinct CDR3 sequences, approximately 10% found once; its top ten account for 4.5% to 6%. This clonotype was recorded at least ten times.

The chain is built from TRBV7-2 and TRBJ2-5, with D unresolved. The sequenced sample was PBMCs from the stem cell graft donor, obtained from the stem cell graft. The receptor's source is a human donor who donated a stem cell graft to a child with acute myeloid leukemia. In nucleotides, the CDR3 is TGTGCCAGCAGCTTAGTACGGGAAGAGACCCAGTACTTC. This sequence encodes CASSLVREETQYF. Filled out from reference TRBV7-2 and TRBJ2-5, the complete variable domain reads GAGVSQSPSNKVTEKGKDVELRCDPISGHTALYWYRQSLGQGLEFLIYFQGNSAPDKSGLPSDRFSAERTGGSVSTLTIQRTQQEDSAVYLCASSLVREETQYFGPGTRLLVL.